This T cell receptor beta chain appears in the sequencing data of a study of blood T cell repertoires in COVID-19. As handled by the study authors: Amplification with reference gene primers provided the estimates of nucleated cell counts. The protocol was immunoSEQ multiplex PCR, while the TCRdb copy is restricted to in-frame clones and leaves out a portion. V and J calls and clone size are those listed in that table; D and trimming were worked out from the DNA. In the table there are over 130,000 clones, roughly 87% of which are singletons. The V gene's germline CDR1 is SGHAT and CDR2 FQNNGV. This CDR3 spans 16 amino acids. V was clipped by 3 bases and J by 1 base, with 13 bases between them. There are a few counts of this clone.

This chain joins TRBV11-2 and TRBJ1-3, with D maybe TRBD1 (6 bases). This TCR came from a woman between 55 and 75 years old with active or convalescent COVID-19. Sequencing input: peripheral blood. In DNA, the CDR3 is TGTGCCAGCAGCTTTAAGAGACAGGATTCTGGAAACACCATATATTTT. It translates to CASSFKRQDSGNTIYF. The full variable domain, in which reference TRBV11-2 and TRBJ1-3 provide the parts outside the CDR3, is EAGVAQSPRYKIIEKRQSVAFWCNPISGHATLYWYQQILGQGPKLLIQFQNNGVVDDSQLPKDRFSAERLKGVDSTLKIQPAKLEDSAVYLCASSFKRQDSGNTIYFGEGSWLTVV.